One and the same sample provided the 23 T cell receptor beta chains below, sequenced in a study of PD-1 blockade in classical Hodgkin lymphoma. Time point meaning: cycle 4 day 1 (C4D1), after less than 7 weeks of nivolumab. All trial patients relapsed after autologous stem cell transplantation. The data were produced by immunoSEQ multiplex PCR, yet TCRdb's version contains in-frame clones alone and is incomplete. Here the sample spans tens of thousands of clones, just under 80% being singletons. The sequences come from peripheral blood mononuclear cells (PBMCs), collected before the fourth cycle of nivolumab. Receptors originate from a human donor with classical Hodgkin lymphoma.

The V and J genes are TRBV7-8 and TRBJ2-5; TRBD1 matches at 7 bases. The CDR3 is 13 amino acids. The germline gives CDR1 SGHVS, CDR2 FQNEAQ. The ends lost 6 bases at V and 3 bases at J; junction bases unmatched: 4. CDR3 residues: CASSLGQKETQYF. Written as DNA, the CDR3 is TGTGCCAGCAGTTTGGGACAGAAAGAGACCCAGTACTTC. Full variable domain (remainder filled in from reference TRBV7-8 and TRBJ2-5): GAGVSQSPRYKVAKRGQDVALRCDPISGHVSLFWYQQALGQGPEFLTYFQNEAQLDKSGLPSDRFFAERPEGSVSTLKIQRTQQEDSAVYLCASSLGQKETQYFGPGTRLLVL.

The CDR3 DNA reads as TGTGCCAGCAGCCTAAGCTCCTACAATGAGCAGTTCTTC. Its protein product is CASSLSSYNEQFF. This chain links TRBV7-2 with TRBJ2-1; D is unclear. The germline V gene encodes CDR1 SGHTA and CDR2 FQGNSA. Trimming took 5 bases from V and 0 from J, leaving 5 bases between them. The CDR3 is made up of 13 amino acids.

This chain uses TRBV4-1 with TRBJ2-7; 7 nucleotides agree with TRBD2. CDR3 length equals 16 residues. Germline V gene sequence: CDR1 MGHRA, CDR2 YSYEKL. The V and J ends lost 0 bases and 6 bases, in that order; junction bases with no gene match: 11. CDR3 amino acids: CASSQDRLLAGSEQYF. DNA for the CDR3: TGCGCCAGCAGCCAAGATCGGTTGTTAGCGGGTAGCGAGCAGTACTTC.

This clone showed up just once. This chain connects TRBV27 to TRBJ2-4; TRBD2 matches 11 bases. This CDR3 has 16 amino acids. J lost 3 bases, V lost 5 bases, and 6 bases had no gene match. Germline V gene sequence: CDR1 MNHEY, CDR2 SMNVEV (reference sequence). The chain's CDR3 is CASSSSGRAVKNIQYF. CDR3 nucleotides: TGTGCCAGCAGTAGTAGCGGGAGGGCTGTCAAAAACATTCAGTACTTC.

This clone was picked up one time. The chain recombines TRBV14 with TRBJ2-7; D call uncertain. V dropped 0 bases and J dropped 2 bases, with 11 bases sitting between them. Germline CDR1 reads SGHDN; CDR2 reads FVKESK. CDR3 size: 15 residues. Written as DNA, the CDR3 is TGTGCCAGCAGCCAAGAGTATCCAGCGACCTACGAGCAGTACTTC. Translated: CASSQEYPATYEQYF.

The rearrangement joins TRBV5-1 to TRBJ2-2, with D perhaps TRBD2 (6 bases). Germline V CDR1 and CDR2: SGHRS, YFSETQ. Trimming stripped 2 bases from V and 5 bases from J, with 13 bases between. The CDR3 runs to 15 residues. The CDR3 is CASSFSAGMTGELFF. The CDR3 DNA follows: TGCGCCAGCAGCTTTTCAGCGGGCATGACCGGGGAGCTGTTTTTT.

The CDR3 nucleotides are TGTGCCAGCAGCGCGGGACAGGGGTTCAATGGCTACACCTTC. Its translation is CASSAGQGFNGYTF. This chain links TRBV7-9 with TRBJ1-2; 10 bases line up with TRBD1. Germline assignment: CDR1 SEHNR and CDR2 FQNEAQ (reference sequence). Trimming took 5 bases from V and 6 from J; bases not matched to a gene: 6. The CDR3 spans 14 residues.

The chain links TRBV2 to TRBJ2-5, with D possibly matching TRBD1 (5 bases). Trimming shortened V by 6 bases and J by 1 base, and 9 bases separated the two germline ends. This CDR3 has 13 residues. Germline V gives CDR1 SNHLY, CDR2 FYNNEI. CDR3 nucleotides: TGTGCCAGCAGCGGCGACAGCCAAGAGACCCAGTACTTC. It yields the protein CASSGDSQETQYF.

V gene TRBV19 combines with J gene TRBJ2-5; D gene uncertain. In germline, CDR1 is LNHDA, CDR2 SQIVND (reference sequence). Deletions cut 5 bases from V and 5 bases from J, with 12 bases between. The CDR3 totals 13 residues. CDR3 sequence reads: CASSRSIEETQYF. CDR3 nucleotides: TGTGCCAGTAGTCGCTCGATTGAGGAGACCCAGTACTTC.

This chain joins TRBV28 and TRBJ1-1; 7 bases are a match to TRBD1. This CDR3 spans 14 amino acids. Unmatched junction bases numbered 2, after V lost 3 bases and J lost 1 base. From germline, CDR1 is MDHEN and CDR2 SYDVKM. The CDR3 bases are TGTGCCAGCAGTTTCGGGACAGCGAACACTGAAGCTTTCTTT. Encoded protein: CASSFGTANTEAFF.

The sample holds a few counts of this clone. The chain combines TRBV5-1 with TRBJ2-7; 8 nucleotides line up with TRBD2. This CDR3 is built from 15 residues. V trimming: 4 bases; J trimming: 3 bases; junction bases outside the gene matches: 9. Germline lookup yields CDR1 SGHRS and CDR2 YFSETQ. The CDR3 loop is CASSPGGTRGYEQYF. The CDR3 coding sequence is TGCGCCAGCAGCCCGGGGGGGACTAGAGGCTACGAGCAGTACTTC. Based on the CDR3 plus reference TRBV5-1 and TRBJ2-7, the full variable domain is KAGVTQTPRYLIKTRGQQVTLSCSPISGHRSVSWYQQTPGQGLQFLFEYFSETQRNKGNFPGRFSGRQFSNSRSEMNVSTLELGDSALYLCASSPGGTRGYEQYFGPGTRLTVT.

In nucleotides, the CDR3 is TGTGCCAGCAGTCCCCAGCTTGCGGGAGGGAAGCAGTTCTTC. Its protein is CASSPQLAGGKQFF. This chain joins TRBV28 and TRBJ2-1; 9 nucleotides match TRBD2. V lost 5 bases and J lost 11; bases outside the gene matches: 10. The V gene's germline CDR1 is MDHEN and CDR2 SYDVKM. The CDR3 has 14 residues.

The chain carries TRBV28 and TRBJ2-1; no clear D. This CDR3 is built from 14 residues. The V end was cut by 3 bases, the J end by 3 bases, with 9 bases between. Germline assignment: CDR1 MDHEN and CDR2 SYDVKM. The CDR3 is CASSFNTHYNEQFF. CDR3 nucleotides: TGTGCCAGCAGTTTCAACACACACTACAATGAGCAGTTCTTC.

In DNA form, the CDR3 reads TGTGCCAGTAGTATAGGACTGGATGAGCAGTTCTTC. As protein: CASSIGLDEQFF. The chain employs TRBV19 and TRBJ2-1; D not resolved. CDR1 LNHDA and CDR2 SQIVND come from the germline V gene (reference sequence). V lost 1 base and J lost 8, with 6 bases in between. The CDR3 contains 12 residues.

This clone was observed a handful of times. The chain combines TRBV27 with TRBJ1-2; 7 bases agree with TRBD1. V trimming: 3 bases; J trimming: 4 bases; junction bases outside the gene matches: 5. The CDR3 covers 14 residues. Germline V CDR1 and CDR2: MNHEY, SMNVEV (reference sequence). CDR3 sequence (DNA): TGTGCCAGCAGTTTTCAGGGACAGACCTATGGCTACACCTTC. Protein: CASSFQGQTYGYTF.

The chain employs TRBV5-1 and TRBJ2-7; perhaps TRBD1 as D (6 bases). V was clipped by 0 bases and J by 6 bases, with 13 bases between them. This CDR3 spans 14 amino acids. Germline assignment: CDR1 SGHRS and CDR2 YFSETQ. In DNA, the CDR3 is TGCGCCAGCAGCTTGGTACAGGGACCCAGCGAGCAGTACTTC. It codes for CASSLVQGPSEQYF.

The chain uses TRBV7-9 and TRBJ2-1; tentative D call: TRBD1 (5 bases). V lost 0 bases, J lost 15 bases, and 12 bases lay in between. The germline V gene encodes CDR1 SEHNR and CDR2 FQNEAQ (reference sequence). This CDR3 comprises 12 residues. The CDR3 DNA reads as TGTGCCAGCAGCTTAGCGCAGGGTGTCGGGTTCTTC. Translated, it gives CASSLAQGVGFF.

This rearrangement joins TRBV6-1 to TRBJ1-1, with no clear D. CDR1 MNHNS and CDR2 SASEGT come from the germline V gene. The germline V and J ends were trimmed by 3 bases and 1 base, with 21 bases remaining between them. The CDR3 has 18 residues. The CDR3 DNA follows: TGTGCCAGCAGTGATTATGCGCCGGCCTCGGGGTCGAACACTGAAGCTTTCTTT. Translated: CASSDYAPASGSNTEAFF.

The CDR3 spells CASSFRIWTGITYEQYF. The CDR3 bases are TGTGCCAGCAGCTTTCGCATTTGGACAGGAATAACCTACGAGCAGTACTTC. The V call is TRBV5-6, the J call TRBJ2-5; 7 bases line up with TRBD1. The J call may be wrong; the DNA end is better matched by TRBJ2-7. Germline V gives CDR1 SGHDT, CDR2 YYEEEE. CDR3 length equals 17 residues.

The CDR3 is CASSRGLAGGTDTQYF. The DNA of the CDR3 is TGTGCCAGCAGTCGAGGACTAGCGGGAGGTACAGATACGCAGTATTTT. The V gene is TRBV6-6, the J gene TRBJ2-3, with 14 bases fitting TRBD2. From germline, CDR1 is MNHNY and CDR2 SVGAGI (reference sequence). The V gene end was trimmed by 5 bases and the J gene end by 3 bases; junction bases not matched to a gene: 4. This CDR3 spans 16 amino acids.

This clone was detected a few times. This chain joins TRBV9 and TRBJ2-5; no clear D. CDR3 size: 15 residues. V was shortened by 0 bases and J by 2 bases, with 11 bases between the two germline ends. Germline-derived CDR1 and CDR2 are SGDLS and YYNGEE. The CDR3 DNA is TGTGCCAGCAGCGTAGGGTTTAGCTCTCAAGAGACCCAGTACTTC. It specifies CASSVGFSSQETQYF. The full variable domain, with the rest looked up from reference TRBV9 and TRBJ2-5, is DSGVTQTPKHLITATGQRVTLRCSPRSGDLSVYWYQQSLDQGLQFLIQYYNGEERAKGNILERFSAQQFPDLHSELNLSSLELGDSALYFCASSVGFSSQETQYFGPGTRLLVL.

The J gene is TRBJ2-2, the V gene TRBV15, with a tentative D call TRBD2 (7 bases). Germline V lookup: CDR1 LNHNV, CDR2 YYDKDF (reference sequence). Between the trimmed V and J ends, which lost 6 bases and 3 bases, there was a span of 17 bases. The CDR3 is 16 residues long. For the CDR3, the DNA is TGTGCCACCAGTTTATTAGGGGGGGCGGACACCGGGGAGCTGTTTTTT. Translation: CATSLLGGADTGELFF. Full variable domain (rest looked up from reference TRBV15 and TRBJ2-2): DAMVIQNPRYQVTQFGKPVTLSCSQTLNHNVMYWYQQKSSQAPKLLFHYYDKDFNNEADTPDNFQSRRPNTSFCFLDIRSPGLGDTAMYLCATSLLGGADTGELFFGEGSRLTVL.

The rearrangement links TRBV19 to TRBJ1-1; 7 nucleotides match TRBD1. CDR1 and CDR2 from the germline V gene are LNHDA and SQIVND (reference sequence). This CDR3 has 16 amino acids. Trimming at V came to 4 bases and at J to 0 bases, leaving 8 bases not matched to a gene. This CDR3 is CASSNRGPGMNTEAFF. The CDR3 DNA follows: TGTGCCAGTAGTAACAGGGGCCCGGGTATGAACACTGAAGCTTTCTTT. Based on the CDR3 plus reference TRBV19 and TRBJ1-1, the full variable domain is DGGITQSPKYLFRKEGQNVTLSCEQNLNHDAMYWYRQDPGQGLRLIYYSQIVNDFQKGDIAEGYSVSREKKESFPLTVTSAQKNPTAFYLCASSNRGPGMNTEAFFGQGTRLTVV.